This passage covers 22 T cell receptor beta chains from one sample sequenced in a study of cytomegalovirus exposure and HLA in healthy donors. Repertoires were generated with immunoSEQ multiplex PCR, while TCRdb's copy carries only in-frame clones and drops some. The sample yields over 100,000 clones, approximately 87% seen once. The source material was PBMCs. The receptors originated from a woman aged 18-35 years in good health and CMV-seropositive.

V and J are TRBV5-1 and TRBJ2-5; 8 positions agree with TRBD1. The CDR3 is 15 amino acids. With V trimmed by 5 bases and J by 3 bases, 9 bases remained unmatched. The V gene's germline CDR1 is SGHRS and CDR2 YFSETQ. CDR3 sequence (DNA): TGCGCCAGCAGTCGGACAGGGATAGGGGAAGAGACCCAGTACTTC. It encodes CASSRTGIGEETQYF.

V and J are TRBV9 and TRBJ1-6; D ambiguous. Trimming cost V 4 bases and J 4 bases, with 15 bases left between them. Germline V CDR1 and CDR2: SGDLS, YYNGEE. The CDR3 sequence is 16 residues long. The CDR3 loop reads CASSPDRGRYNSPLHF. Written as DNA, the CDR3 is TGTGCCAGCAGCCCTGACCGGGGAAGGTATAATTCACCCCTCCACTTT.

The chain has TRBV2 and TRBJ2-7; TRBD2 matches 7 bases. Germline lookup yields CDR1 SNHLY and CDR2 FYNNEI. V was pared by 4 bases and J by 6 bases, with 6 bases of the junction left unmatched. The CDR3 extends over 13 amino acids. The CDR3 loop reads CASSGQGGAEQYF. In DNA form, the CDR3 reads TGTGCCAGCAGTGGTCAGGGAGGGGCCGAGCAGTACTTC.

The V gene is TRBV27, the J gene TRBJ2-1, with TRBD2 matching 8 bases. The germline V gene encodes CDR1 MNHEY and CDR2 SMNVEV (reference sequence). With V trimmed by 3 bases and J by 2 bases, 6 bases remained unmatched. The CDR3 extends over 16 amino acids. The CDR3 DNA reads TGTGCCAGCAGTTTGACGAGCGGGAGAGCCTACAATGAGCAGTTCTTC. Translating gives CASSLTSGRAYNEQFF.

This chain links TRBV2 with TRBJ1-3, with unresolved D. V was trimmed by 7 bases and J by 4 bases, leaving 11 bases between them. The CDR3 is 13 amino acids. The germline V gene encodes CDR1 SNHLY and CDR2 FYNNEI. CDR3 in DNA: TGTGCCAGCAAAAACCGGGTCGGAAACACCATATATTTT. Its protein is CASKNRVGNTIYF.

Written as DNA, the CDR3 is TGTGCCATCAGTACCCCGGGTAGCGGGAGAGCCACAGATACGCAGTATTTT. Translation: CAISTPGSGRATDTQYF. The gene calls are TRBV10-3 and TRBJ2-3; 9 bases line up with TRBD2. This CDR3 has 17 amino acids. V shed 5 bases, J shed 2 bases, and the junction held 11 bases outside the gene matches. Per the germline V gene, CDR1 is ENHRY and CDR2 is SYGVKD.

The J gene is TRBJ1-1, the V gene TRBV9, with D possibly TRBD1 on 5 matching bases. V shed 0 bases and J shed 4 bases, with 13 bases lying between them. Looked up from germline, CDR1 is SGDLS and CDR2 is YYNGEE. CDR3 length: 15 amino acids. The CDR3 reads CASSVDQGLGTEAFF. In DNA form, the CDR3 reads TGTGCCAGCAGCGTAGATCAGGGATTGGGCACTGAAGCTTTCTTT.

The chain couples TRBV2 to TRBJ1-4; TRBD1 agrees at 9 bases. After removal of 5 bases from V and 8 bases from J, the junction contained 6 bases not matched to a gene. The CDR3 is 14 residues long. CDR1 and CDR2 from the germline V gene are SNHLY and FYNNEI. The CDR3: CASSRTGDKEKLFF. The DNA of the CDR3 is TGTGCCAGCAGTAGGACAGGGGATAAAGAAAAACTGTTTTTT.

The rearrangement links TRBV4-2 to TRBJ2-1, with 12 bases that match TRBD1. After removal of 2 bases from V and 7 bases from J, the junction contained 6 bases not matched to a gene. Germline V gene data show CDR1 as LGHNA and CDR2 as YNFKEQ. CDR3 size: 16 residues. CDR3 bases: TGTGCCAGCAGCCAACCGGGACAGGGGGCTTCGAATGAGCAGTTCTTC. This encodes CASSQPGQGASNEQFF.

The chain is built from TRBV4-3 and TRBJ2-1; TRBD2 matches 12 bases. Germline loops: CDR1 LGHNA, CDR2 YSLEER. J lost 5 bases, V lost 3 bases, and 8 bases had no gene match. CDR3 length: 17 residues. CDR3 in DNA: TGCGCCAGCAGCCATGCACCGGGACTAGCGGGCGACAATGAGCAGTTCTTC. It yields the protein CASSHAPGLAGDNEQFF.

CDR3: CASSELRHYNEQFF. The CDR3 nucleotides are TGTGCCAGCAGTGAACTTCGACATTACAATGAGCAGTTCTTC. The chain has TRBV2 and TRBJ2-1; D is undetermined. CDR3 length: 14 residues. V was pared by 2 bases and J by 4 bases, with 9 bases between. Germline V gene sequence: CDR1 SNHLY, CDR2 FYNNEI.

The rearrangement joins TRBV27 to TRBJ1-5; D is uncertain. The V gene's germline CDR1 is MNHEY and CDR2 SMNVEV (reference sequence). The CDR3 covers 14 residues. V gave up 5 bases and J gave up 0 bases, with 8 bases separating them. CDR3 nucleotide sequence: TGTGCCAGCAGTCCACTCAATAGCAATCAGCCCCAGCATTTT. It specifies CASSPLNSNQPQHF.

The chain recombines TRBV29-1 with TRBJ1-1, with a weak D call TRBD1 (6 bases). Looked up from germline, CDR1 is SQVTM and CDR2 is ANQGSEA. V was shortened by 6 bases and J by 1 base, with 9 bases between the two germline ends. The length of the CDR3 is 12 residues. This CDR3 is CSVLQGNTEAFF. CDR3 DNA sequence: TGCAGCGTCTTACAGGGGAACACTGAAGCTTTCTTT.

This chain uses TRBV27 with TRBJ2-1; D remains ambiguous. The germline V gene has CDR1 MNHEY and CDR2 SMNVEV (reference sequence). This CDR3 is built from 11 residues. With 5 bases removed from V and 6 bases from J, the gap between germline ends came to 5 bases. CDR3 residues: CASSQFNEQFF. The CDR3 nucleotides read TGTGCCAGCAGTCAATTCAATGAGCAGTTCTTC.

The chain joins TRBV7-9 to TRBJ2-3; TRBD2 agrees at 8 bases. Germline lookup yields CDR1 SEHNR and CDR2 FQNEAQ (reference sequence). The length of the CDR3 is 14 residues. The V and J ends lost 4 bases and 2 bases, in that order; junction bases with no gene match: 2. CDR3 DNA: TGTGCCAGCAGCTCGGGGGGGATCACAGATACGCAGTATTTT. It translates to CASSSGGITDTQYF. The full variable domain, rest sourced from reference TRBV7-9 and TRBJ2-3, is DTGVSQNPRHKITKRGQNVTFRCDPISEHNRLYWYRQTLGQGPEFLTYFQNEAQLEKSRLLSDRFSAERPKGSFSTLEIQRTEQGDSAMYLCASSSGGITDTQYFGPGTRLTVL.

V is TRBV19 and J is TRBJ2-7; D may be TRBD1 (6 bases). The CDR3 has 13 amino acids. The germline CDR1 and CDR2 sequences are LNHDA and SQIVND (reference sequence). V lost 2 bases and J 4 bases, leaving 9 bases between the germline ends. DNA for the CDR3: TGTGCCAGTAGTATAACCAGGGGTTACGAGCAGTACTTC. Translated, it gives CASSITRGYEQYF.

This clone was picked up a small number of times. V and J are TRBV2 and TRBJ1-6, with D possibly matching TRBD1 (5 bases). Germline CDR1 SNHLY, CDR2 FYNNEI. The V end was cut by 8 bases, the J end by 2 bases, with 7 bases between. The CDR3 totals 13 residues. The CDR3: CASSTAYNSPLHF. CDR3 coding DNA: TGTGCCAGCTCGACAGCCTATAATTCACCCCTCCACTTT. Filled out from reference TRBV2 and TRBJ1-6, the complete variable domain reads EPEVTQTPSHQVTQMGQEVILRCVPISNHLYFYWYRQILGQKVEFLVSFYNNEISEKSEIFDDQFSVERPDGSNFTLKIRSTKLEDSAMYFCASSTAYNSPLHFGNGTRLTVT.

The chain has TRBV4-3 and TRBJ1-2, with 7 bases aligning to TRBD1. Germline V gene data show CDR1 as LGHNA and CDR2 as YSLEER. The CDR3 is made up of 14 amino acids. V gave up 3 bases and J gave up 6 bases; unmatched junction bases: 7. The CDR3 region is CASSHIDRAHGYTF. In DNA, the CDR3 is TGCGCCAGCAGCCATATAGACAGGGCCCATGGCTACACCTTC.

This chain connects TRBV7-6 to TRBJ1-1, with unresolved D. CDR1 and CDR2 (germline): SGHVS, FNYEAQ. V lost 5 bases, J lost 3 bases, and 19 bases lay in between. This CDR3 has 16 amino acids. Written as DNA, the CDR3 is TGTGCCAGCAGCGATCAACCGACCGACTCAGACACTGAAGCTTTCTTT. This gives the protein CASSDQPTDSDTEAFF.

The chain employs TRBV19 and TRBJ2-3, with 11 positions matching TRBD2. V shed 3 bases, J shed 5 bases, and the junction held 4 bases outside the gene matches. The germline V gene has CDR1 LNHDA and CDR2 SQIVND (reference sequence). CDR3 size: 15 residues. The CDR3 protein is CASSITSGGRDTQYF. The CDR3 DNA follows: TGTGCCAGTAGTATTACTAGCGGGGGACGAGATACGCAGTATTTT.

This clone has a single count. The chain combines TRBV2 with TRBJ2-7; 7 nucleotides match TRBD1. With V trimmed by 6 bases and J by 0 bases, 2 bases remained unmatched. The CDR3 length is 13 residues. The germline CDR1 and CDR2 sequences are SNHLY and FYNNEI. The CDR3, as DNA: TGTGCCAGCAGCCGGGACAGCTCCTACGAGCAGTACTTC. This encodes CASSRDSSYEQYF.

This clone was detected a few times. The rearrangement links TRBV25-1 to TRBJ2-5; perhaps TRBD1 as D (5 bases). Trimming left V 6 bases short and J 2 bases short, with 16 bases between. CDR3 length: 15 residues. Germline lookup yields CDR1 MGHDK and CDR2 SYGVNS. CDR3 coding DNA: TGTGCCAGCAGCCAGGTGGCAGGGCGTCAAGAGACCCAGTACTTC. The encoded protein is CASSQVAGRQETQYF.